The TCR beta chain under discussion was sequenced for a study of cytomegalovirus exposure and HLA in healthy donors. Vbeta (60) and Jbeta (13) primers were used in the PCR. Using immunoSEQ multiplex PCR, the repertoire was profiled, and TCRdb retains in-frame clones only, with some absent. This repertoire shows roughly 300,000 clones, 86% found once; its top ten account for around 4%. The source is a man aged 35 to 55 in good health and CMV-seropositive. Input material: PBMCs.

The CDR3 sequence is CASSQADRGVDEQYF. In DNA form, the CDR3 reads TGCGCCAGCAGCCAAGCTGACAGGGGGGTTGACGAGCAGTACTTC. The gene calls are TRBV4-3 and TRBJ2-7; 9 nucleotides line up with TRBD1. J gave up 5 bases and V 1 base, and 6 bases lay outside the gene matches. The germline CDR1 and CDR2 sequences are LGHNA and YSLEER. CDR3 length equals 15 residues.